Listed below are T cell receptor beta chains from one sample, sequenced in a study of T cell responses to AZD1222 COVID-19 vaccine. Sequencing was performed with immunoSEQ multiplex PCR; in TCRdb, only in-frame clones are kept and a portion is missing. The table lists 90,000 to 120,000 clones, about 85% of them singletons. The input for sequencing was peripheral blood, taken 28 days after the second AZD1222 dose. The origin of the receptors is an adult who received the AZD1222 COVID-19 vaccine. Both conserved end residues are part of each CDR3. Fields, in order: J gene, D gene, V gene, clone size, CDR3 length, CDR3 protein, CDR3 DNA. The D gene is left open where the match is weak. Size values are once, few and many counts, or a class for expanded clones, and some rows have none.

j_call: TRBJ2-1; d_call: TRBD2; v_call: TRBV4-2; clone_size: -; cdr3_length: 14; cdr3_aa: CASSQGDYFNEQFF; cdr3_nt: TGTGCCAGCAGCCAAGGGGACTATTTCAATGAGCAGTTCTTC
j_call: TRBJ2-1; d_call: TRBD1; v_call: TRBV11-2; clone_size: -; cdr3_length: 16; cdr3_aa: CASSSNFGQGAYEQFF; cdr3_nt: TGTGCCAGCAGCTCCAACTTTGGACAGGGGGCATATGAGCAGTTCTTC
j_call: TRBJ2-5; d_call: -; v_call: TRBV18; clone_size: -; cdr3_length: 13; cdr3_aa: CASSPGPQETQYF; cdr3_nt: TGTGCCAGCTCACCGGGGCCCCAAGAGACCCAGTACTTC
j_call: TRBJ1-4; d_call: TRBD1; v_call: TRBV30; clone_size: -; cdr3_length: 17; cdr3_aa: CAWSRGVEAVFGEKLFF; cdr3_nt: TGTGCCTGGAGCAGGGGGGTGGAGGCGGTTTTCGGTGAAAAACTGTTTTTT
j_call: TRBJ2-2; d_call: TRBD2; v_call: TRBV18; clone_size: -; cdr3_length: 20; cdr3_aa: CASSPGRALAGVVNTGELFF; cdr3_nt: TGTGCCAGCTCGCCGGGGCGAGCACTAGCGGGAGTAGTGAACACCGGGGAGCTGTTTTTT
j_call: TRBJ1-1; d_call: -; v_call: TRBV7-8; clone_size: -; cdr3_length: 13; cdr3_aa: CASSLLRDTEAFF; cdr3_nt: TGTGCCAGCAGCTTACTCAGGGACACTGAAGCTTTCTTT
j_call: TRBJ2-5; d_call: -; v_call: TRBV2; clone_size: -; cdr3_length: 13; cdr3_aa: CASSDKDQETQYF; cdr3_nt: TGTGCCAGCAGTGACAAGGATCAAGAGACCCAGTACTTC
j_call: TRBJ1-2; d_call: -; v_call: TRBV7-3; clone_size: -; cdr3_length: 15; cdr3_aa: CASSLGPGGQDGYTF; cdr3_nt: TGTGCCAGCAGCTTAGGTCCTGGGGGCCAGGATGGCTACACCTTC
j_call: TRBJ2-5; d_call: -; v_call: TRBV3-1/TRBV3-2; clone_size: -; cdr3_length: 16; cdr3_aa: CASSPSWDVSQETQYF; cdr3_nt: TGTGCCAGCAGCCCCTCCTGGGACGTAAGCCAAGAGACCCAGTACTTC
j_call: TRBJ1-5; d_call: TRBD1; v_call: TRBV5-5; clone_size: -; cdr3_length: 14; cdr3_aa: CASSPRTGEQPQHF; cdr3_nt: TGTGCCAGCAGCCCTAGGACAGGGGAACAGCCCCAGCATTTT
j_call: TRBJ1-2; d_call: -; v_call: TRBV30; clone_size: -; cdr3_length: 14; cdr3_aa: CAWSVNSLSYGYTF; cdr3_nt: TGTGCCTGGAGTGTAAACAGTCTAAGCTATGGCTACACCTTC
j_call: TRBJ1-2; d_call: TRBD1; v_call: TRBV7-9; clone_size: -; cdr3_length: 13; cdr3_aa: CASSQDRVSGYTF; cdr3_nt: TGTGCCAGCAGCCAGGACAGGGTATCTGGCTACACCTTC
j_call: TRBJ2-2; d_call: -; v_call: TRBV28; clone_size: -; cdr3_length: 15; cdr3_aa: CASNLGTPNTGELFF; cdr3_nt: TGTGCCAGCAATCTCGGGACTCCGAACACCGGGGAGCTGTTTTTT
j_call: TRBJ2-1; d_call: TRBD1; v_call: TRBV11-3; clone_size: -; cdr3_length: 15; cdr3_aa: CASSASGQGGREQFF; cdr3_nt: TGTGCCAGCAGCGCCTCTGGACAGGGAGGACGTGAGCAGTTCTTC
j_call: TRBJ2-5; d_call: TRBD2; v_call: TRBV2; clone_size: few; cdr3_length: 14; cdr3_aa: CASSVVLAGETQYF; cdr3_nt: TGTGCCAGCAGTGTAGTTCTAGCGGGAGAGACCCAGTACTTC
j_call: TRBJ2-1; d_call: TRBD2; v_call: TRBV5-1; clone_size: -; cdr3_length: 18; cdr3_aa: CASSFPTSGKSSYNEQFF; cdr3_nt: TGCGCCAGCAGCTTCCCGACTAGCGGGAAAAGCTCCTACAATGAGCAGTTCTTC
j_call: TRBJ1-1; d_call: -; v_call: TRBV7-2; clone_size: -; cdr3_length: 17; cdr3_aa: CASSLSSLTASNTEAFF; cdr3_nt: TGTGCCAGCAGCTTGAGTTCCCTGACAGCCTCGAACACTGAAGCTTTCTTT
j_call: TRBJ2-7; d_call: -; v_call: TRBV7-8; clone_size: -; cdr3_length: 14; cdr3_aa: CASSLTGPYFEQYF; cdr3_nt: TGTGCCAGCAGCTTGACCGGGCCCTACTTTGAGCAGTACTTC
j_call: TRBJ2-7; d_call: -; v_call: TRBV21-1; clone_size: -; cdr3_length: 14; cdr3_aa: CAKDRVVISYEQYF; cdr3_nt: TGTGCCAAAGACAGGGTCGTGATTTCGTACGAGCAGTACTTC
j_call: TRBJ1-3; d_call: TRBD1; v_call: TRBV9; clone_size: -; cdr3_length: 17; cdr3_aa: CASSVQLGQGLGNTIYF; cdr3_nt: TGTGCCAGCAGCGTGCAGCTGGGACAGGGACTTGGAAACACCATATATTTT
j_call: TRBJ2-7; d_call: -; v_call: TRBV3-1/TRBV3-2; clone_size: -; cdr3_length: 13; cdr3_aa: CASSQGRLGEQYF; cdr3_nt: TGTGCCAGCAGCCAAGGAAGGCTGGGAGAGCAGTACTTC
j_call: TRBJ1-6; d_call: -; v_call: TRBV25-1; clone_size: -; cdr3_length: 16; cdr3_aa: CASSEGGPPNSSPLHF; cdr3_nt: TGTGCCAGCAGTGAAGGGGGTCCCCCTAATAGTTCACCCCTCCACTTT
j_call: TRBJ2-3; d_call: TRBD1; v_call: TRBV6-1; clone_size: medium-sized; cdr3_length: 17; cdr3_aa: CASSEFSGTGGADTQYF; cdr3_nt: TGTGCCAGCAGTGAATTTTCCGGGACAGGGGGGGCAGATACGCAGTATTTT
j_call: TRBJ1-5; d_call: TRBD1; v_call: TRBV4-3; clone_size: medium-sized; cdr3_length: 16; cdr3_aa: CASSQARDRAVQPQHF; cdr3_nt: TGCGCCAGCAGCCAAGCCCGAGACAGGGCCGTCCAGCCCCAGCATTTT
j_call: TRBJ2-3; d_call: -; v_call: TRBV9; clone_size: -; cdr3_length: 14; cdr3_aa: CASSVGSGGTLQYF; cdr3_nt: TGTGCCAGCAGCGTAGGTTCTGGGGGGACTTTGCAGTATTTT
j_call: TRBJ2-3; d_call: TRBD1; v_call: TRBV6-2/TRBV6-3; clone_size: -; cdr3_length: 17; cdr3_aa: CASSYSGDRASTDTQYF; cdr3_nt: TGTGCCAGCAGTTACTCAGGGGACAGGGCCAGCACAGATACGCAGTATTTT
j_call: TRBJ1-4; d_call: TRBD1; v_call: TRBV5-1; clone_size: -; cdr3_length: 14; cdr3_aa: CASSWGQGSEKLFF; cdr3_nt: TGCGCCAGCAGCTGGGGACAGGGAAGCGAAAAACTGTTTTTT
j_call: TRBJ2-7; d_call: TRBD2; v_call: TRBV7-2; clone_size: -; cdr3_length: 16; cdr3_aa: CASSLVSGTSGIEQYF; cdr3_nt: TGTGCCAGCAGCTTAGTCAGTGGGACTAGCGGGATTGAGCAGTACTTC
j_call: TRBJ2-3; d_call: -; v_call: TRBV10-3; clone_size: few; cdr3_length: 16; cdr3_aa: CAISESAGTRTDTQYF; cdr3_nt: TGTGCCATCAGTGAGTCGGCGGGCACTCGGACAGATACGCAGTATTTT